The next 13 T cell receptor beta chains were all read from a single sample in a study of beta chain features in type 1 diabetes. The investigators reverse transcribed all of the isolated RNA, so they sequenced expressed TCRB transcripts. Repertoires were generated with immunoSEQ multiplex PCR, while TCRdb's copy carries only in-frame clones and drops some. The sample records 900,000 or so clones, 17% being singletons. Sequencing was done on a sample of naive CD4+ T cells from blood. These receptors were obtained from a woman between 18 and 29 years old in good health.

The chain links TRBV19 to TRBJ2-1; D is perhaps TRBD1 or TRBD2 (5 bases each). Trimming left V 1 base short and J 2 bases short, with 12 bases between. Germline CDR1 LNHDA, CDR2 SQIVND (reference sequence). The CDR3 is 16 amino acids. In DNA, the CDR3 is TGTGCCAGTAGTATAGCGCCAGGGAGTCCCTACAATGAGCAGTTCTTC. Its protein product is CASSIAPGSPYNEQFF.

This clone has more than one count but fewer than ten. A junction end diverges from the germline sequence, so it may reflect a read error. The chain is built from TRBV11-1 and TRBJ2-2; no clear D gene. CDR3 length: 14 residues. Germline values: CDR1 SGHAT, CDR2 FQDESV (reference sequence). The CDR3 nucleotides read TGTGCCGGCAGCTTAATAACAGTTGGCGGGGAGCTGTTTTTT. Translated: CAGSLITVGGELFF.

The chain is built from TRBV28 and TRBJ2-3; D assignment may be TRBD1 or TRBD2 (6 bases each). The CDR3 runs 16 residues. The germline V gene has CDR1 MDHEN and CDR2 SYDVKM. Trimming took 3 bases from V and 0 from J, leaving 13 bases between them. The CDR3 sequence: CASSFWGAPSTDTQYF. CDR3 coding DNA: TGTGCCAGCAGTTTTTGGGGGGCCCCTAGCACAGATACGCAGTATTTT.

There are a few counts of this clone. The chain employs TRBV11-2 and TRBJ1-2, with a weak D call TRBD1 (6 bases). Germline loops: CDR1 SGHAT, CDR2 FQNNGV. The CDR3 is 18 residues long. The ends were cut back, 0 bases at V and 3 bases at J, with 20 bases in the middle. CDR3 in amino acids: CASSLDYGATGSDYGYTF. CDR3 nucleotides: TGTGCCAGCAGCTTAGATTATGGGGCTACAGGGAGTGACTATGGCTACACCTTC.

This clone appeared a few times. The rearrangement uses TRBV18 and TRBJ2-1, with TRBD2 as a possible D gene (7 bases). The V end lost 1 base, the J end lost 2 bases, and 12 bases lay between the germline ends. Germline V gene lookup returns CDR1 KGHSH and CDR2 LQKENI. CDR3 size: 16 residues. The CDR3 region is CASSPQAGHPYNEQFF. The CDR3 coding sequence is TGTGCCAGCTCACCACAAGCGGGACACCCCTACAATGAGCAGTTCTTC.

The V gene is TRBV5-6, the J gene TRBJ2-7, with unresolved D. Germline lookup yields CDR1 SGHDT and CDR2 YYEEEE. With 2 bases removed from V and 5 bases from J, the gap between germline ends came to 5 bases. This CDR3 is 11 amino acids long. The CDR3 sequence is CASSFTDEQYF. The CDR3 nucleotides are TGTGCCAGCAGCTTTACTGACGAGCAGTACTTC. The full variable domain, completed using reference TRBV5-6 and TRBJ2-7, is DAGVTQSPTHLIKTRGQQVTLRCSPKSGHDTVSWYQQALGQGPQFIFQYYEEEERQRGNFPDRFSGHQFPNYSSELNVNALLLGDSALYLCASSFTDEQYFGPGTRLTVT.

Turning to this clone: At the DNA level, this CDR3 is encoded by other sequences in the same sample as well. This sequence joins TRBV7-9 and TRBJ2-1, with TRBD2 matching 7 bases. Trimming took 6 bases from V and 2 from J; bases not matched to a gene: 4. This CDR3 spans 14 amino acids. Germline loops: CDR1 SEHNR, CDR2 FQNEAQ (reference sequence). CDR3 region: CASSRGGTYNEQFF. The CDR3 DNA reads TGTGCCAGCAGTCGGGGAGGGACCTACAATGAGCAGTTCTTC. Variable domain in full (rest from reference TRBV7-9 and TRBJ2-1): DTGVSQNPRHKITKRGQNVTFRCDPISEHNRLYWYRQTLGQGPEFLTYFQNEAQLEKSRLLSDRFSAERPKGSFSTLEIQRTEQGDSAMYLCASSRGGTYNEQFFGPGTRLTVL.

This clone was seen a handful of times. This chain connects TRBV5-1 to TRBJ2-1, with 11 bases fitting TRBD1. V lost 4 bases to trimming and J lost 5 bases; unmatched junction nucleotides: 5. Germline V gene sequence: CDR1 SGHRS, CDR2 YFSETQ. The CDR3 has 15 amino acids. The CDR3 DNA reads as TGCGCCAGCAGCCCTCGGGGACAGGGGGACAATGAGCAGTTCTTC. Its protein is CASSPRGQGDNEQFF. Drawing the rest from reference TRBV5-1 and TRBJ2-1, the complete variable domain is KAGVTQTPRYLIKTRGQQVTLSCSPISGHRSVSWYQQTPGQGLQFLFEYFSETQRNKGNFPGRFSGRQFSNSRSEMNVSTLELGDSALYLCASSPRGQGDNEQFFGPGTRLTVL.

The rearrangement uses TRBV5-1 and TRBJ2-1; D is possibly TRBD2 (5 bases). Per germline, CDR1 SGHRS and CDR2 YFSETQ. Trimming removed 4 bases at V and 0 bases at J, with 11 bases between. This CDR3 contains 15 residues. CDR3 in DNA: TGCGCCAGCAGCCCCGGGGTGAACTCCTACAATGAGCAGTTCTTC. Amino acid sequence: CASSPGVNSYNEQFF. Full variable domain (outside the CDR3, taken from reference TRBV5-1 and TRBJ2-1): KAGVTQTPRYLIKTRGQQVTLSCSPISGHRSVSWYQQTPGQGLQFLFEYFSETQRNKGNFPGRFSGRQFSNSRSEMNVSTLELGDSALYLCASSPGVNSYNEQFFGPGTRLTVL.

The chain recombines TRBV27 with TRBJ2-1; no reliable D call. CDR3 length equals 17 residues. V was shortened by 5 bases and J by 5 bases, with 22 bases between the two germline ends. Germline CDR1 MNHEY, CDR2 SMNVEV (reference sequence). CDR3 bases: TGTGCCAGCAGTCTCGATCATATCCCTAAGGCCAACAATGAGCAGTTCTTC. Protein: CASSLDHIPKANNEQFF.

The V gene is TRBV5-1, the J gene TRBJ2-2; D not certain. Trimming pared 2 bases from V and 2 bases from J, leaving 10 bases between. Germline values: CDR1 SGHRS, CDR2 YFSETQ. CDR3 length equals 15 residues. The CDR3: CASSFLGPNTGELFF. DNA of the CDR3: TGCGCCAGCAGCTTTCTGGGCCCTAACACCGGGGAGCTGTTTTTT.

This clone has just a few counts. The V call is TRBV21-1, the J call TRBJ1-4. TRBV21-1 constitutes a pseudogene. The CDR3 extends over 12 amino acids. The CDR3 region has the DNA TGTGCCAGCAGCAAAGGGAGTGAAAAACTGTTTTTT. Amino acids: CASSKGSEKLFF.

This clone occurred a few times. V gene TRBV4-2 combines with J gene TRBJ2-4, with a weak D call TRBD1 (6 bases). Looked up from germline, CDR1 is LGHNA and CDR2 is YNFKEQ. CDR3 length: 17 residues. V lost 0 bases and J lost 0, with 12 bases in between. The CDR3 sequence is CASSQDPRDIAKNIQYF. The CDR3, as DNA: TGTGCCAGCAGCCAAGATCCCAGGGACATAGCCAAAAACATTCAGTACTTC.